This entry lists 27 T cell receptor beta chains sequenced from one sample in a study of cytomegalovirus exposure and HLA in healthy donors. Assay: immunoSEQ multiplex PCR; the TCRdb copy retains only in-frame clones and omits some. The data hold more than 95,000 clones, with more than 85% observed a single time. Source material: PBMCs. These receptors all stem from a man between 18 and 29 years old in good health and CMV-seropositive.

The chain couples TRBV7-2 to TRBJ2-7; 8 positions match TRBD1. CDR1 is SGHTA and CDR2 is FQGNSA in the germline V gene. This CDR3 is built from 15 residues. V lost 5 bases and J lost 3; bases outside the gene matches: 9. CDR3 amino acids: CASSLDRDQIYEQYF. The CDR3 coding sequence is TGTGCCAGCAGCCTGGACAGGGATCAAATCTACGAGCAGTACTTC. The variable domain in full, completed from reference TRBV7-2 and TRBJ2-7, reads GAGVSQSPSNKVTEKGKDVELRCDPISGHTALYWYRQSLGQGLEFLIYFQGNSAPDKSGLPSDRFSAERTGGSVSTLTIQRTQQEDSAVYLCASSLDRDQIYEQYFGPGTRLTVT.

This clone was observed a single time. V and J are TRBV5-1 and TRBJ2-4; weak D call: TRBD2 (6 bases). Trimming left V 0 bases short and J 4 bases short, with 11 bases between. This CDR3 comprises 15 residues. The germline CDR1 and CDR2 sequences are SGHRS and YFSETQ. The CDR3, as DNA: TGCGCCAGCAGCTTGGGCGGGGTTTCGAAAAACATTCAGTACTTC. Translated, it gives CASSLGGVSKNIQYF.

This chain joins TRBV15 and TRBJ2-6, with D possibly matching TRBD1 (6 bases). V was cut by 3 bases and J by 3 bases, with 9 bases left in between. The germline CDR1 and CDR2 sequences are LNHNV and YYDKDF (reference sequence). CDR3 length: 15 residues. CDR3 region: CATSSAGDGANVLTF. CDR3 DNA: TGTGCCACCAGCAGCGCAGGGGATGGGGCCAACGTCCTGACTTTC.

The V and J genes are TRBV6-5 and TRBJ2-7; maybe TRBD1 (5 bases). The V gene lost 2 bases and the J gene lost 4 bases, with 9 bases spanning the gap. CDR3 length: 13 residues. From germline, CDR1 is MNHEY and CDR2 SVGAGI. CDR3 DNA: TGTGCCAGCAGTTACGGGGCAGGTTACGAGCAGTACTTC. Protein sequence: CASSYGAGYEQYF.

This chain uses TRBV5-1 with TRBJ2-1, with a weak D call TRBD2 (6 bases). This CDR3 comprises 15 residues. V was shortened by 3 bases and J by 3 bases, with 13 bases between the two germline ends. Germline V CDR1 and CDR2: SGHRS, YFSETQ. CDR3 DNA: TGCGCCAGCAGCTCGGACGGGGGATTCTACAATGAGCAGTTCTTC. Its protein product is CASSSDGGFYNEQFF.

The V call is TRBV21-1, the J call TRBJ2-7; the DNA was not compared with TRBD2, the D call given in the table. TRBV21-1 is noted as a pseudogene. CDR3 length: 16 amino acids. In DNA form, the CDR3 reads TGTGCCAGCAGCAAGATTGAACGGGGGGCAGCCTACGAGCAGTACTTC. Translated, it gives CASSKIERGAAYEQYF.

The CDR3 loop reads CASSVAGRNTEAFF. The CDR3 DNA reads as TGTGCCAGCAGTGTTGCCGGGAGAAACACTGAAGCTTTCTTT. The chain links TRBV27 to TRBJ1-1; D uncertain. The CDR3 is made up of 14 amino acids. The ends were cut back, 5 bases at V and 2 bases at J, with 12 bases in the middle. Germline V gene data show CDR1 as MNHEY and CDR2 as SMNVEV (reference sequence).

The CDR3 protein is CASSFGDRGNSPLHF. The CDR3 DNA reads as TGCGCCAGCAGCTTTGGTGACAGGGGGAATTCACCCCTCCACTTT. The V and J genes are TRBV5-1 and TRBJ1-6, with 9 nucleotides matching TRBD1. CDR3 length: 15 residues. The J segment lost 7 bases and the V segment lost 2 bases, leaving 4 bases of the junction unmatched. Germline V gene data show CDR1 as SGHRS and CDR2 as YFSETQ.

The chain uses TRBV18 and TRBJ1-2; 9 positions match TRBD1. The CDR3 has 15 residues. Per germline, CDR1 KGHSH and CDR2 LQKENI. Trimming took 4 bases from V and 9 from J; bases not matched to a gene: 12. This chain's CDR3 is CASSLIQGAQLSYTF. DNA for the CDR3: TGTGCCAGCTCACTCATACAGGGGGCCCAGTTAAGCTACACCTTC.

This clone occurred once. V gene TRBV7-2 combines with J gene TRBJ2-5, with 10 bases fitting TRBD2. After removal of 2 bases from V and 3 bases from J, the junction contained 3 bases not matched to a gene. The CDR3 totals 15 residues. Germline V gives CDR1 SGHTA, CDR2 FQGNSA. CDR3 in DNA: TGTGCCAGCAGCTTATCTCTAGCGGGGGAAGAGACCCAGTACTTC. It is translated as CASSLSLAGEETQYF.

J is TRBJ2-3 and V is TRBV25-1; 7 nucleotides agree with TRBD1. The length of the CDR3 is 13 residues. The J segment lost 9 bases and the V segment lost 3 bases, leaving 6 bases of the junction unmatched. Germline V lookup: CDR1 MGHDK, CDR2 SYGVNS. This chain's CDR3 is CASSEGDSGTQYF. DNA of the CDR3: TGTGCCAGCAGTGAGGGGGACAGTGGGACGCAGTATTTT.

CDR3 sequence: CASSPGLDTQYF. CDR3 nucleotides: TGTGCCAGCAGCCCCGGGTTGGATACGCAGTATTTT. The V gene is TRBV6-6, the J gene TRBJ2-3, with D hard to call. CDR1 is MNHNY and CDR2 is SVGAGI in the germline V gene (reference sequence). V was shortened by 6 bases and J by 6 bases, with 10 bases between the two germline ends. The CDR3 has 12 amino acids.

The genes are TRBV18 and TRBJ2-7, with D perhaps matching TRBD1 (6 bases). In germline, CDR1 is KGHSH, CDR2 LQKENI. The CDR3 sequence is 15 residues long. Trimming cost V 2 bases and J 4 bases, with 15 bases left between them. The CDR3, as DNA: TGTGCCAGCTCACCAGTCAGCCTACAGGGTTACGAGCAGTACTTC. It is translated as CASSPVSLQGYEQYF.

The chain carries TRBV5-1 and TRBJ2-2; 8 bases agree with TRBD1. J lost 0 bases, V lost 3 bases, and 1 base had no gene match. CDR1 and CDR2 (germline): SGHRS, YFSETQ. CDR3 length: 15 amino acids. Here the CDR3 reads CASSSQGANTGELFF. The CDR3 nucleotides are TGCGCCAGCAGCTCACAGGGGGCGAACACCGGGGAGCTGTTTTTT.

The chain recombines TRBV4-2 with TRBJ1-5; TRBD1 is a possible D gene (5 bases). There are 15 residues in the CDR3. Trimming took off 0 bases at V and 6 bases at J, with 12 bases between the two ends. The V gene's germline CDR1 is LGHNA and CDR2 YNFKEQ. Written as DNA, the CDR3 is TGTGCCAGCAGCCAAGATCTGGCTGGGGCTCAGCCCCAGCATTTT. Translated: CASSQDLAGAQPQHF.

Of note for this clone: Other DNA sequences of this sample code for an identical CDR3. The gene calls are TRBV7-9 and TRBJ2-1; TRBD1 might be the D (6 bases). CDR3 size: 14 residues. Germline V lookup: CDR1 SEHNR, CDR2 FQNEAQ (reference sequence). V lost 0 bases, J lost 4 bases, and 7 bases lay in between. As DNA, the CDR3 is TGTGCCAGCAGCTTAGCGGGGGCATACAATGAGCAGTTCTTC. Translating it yields CASSLAGAYNEQFF.

V is TRBV5-1 and J is TRBJ2-7, with D possibly matching TRBD2 (5 bases). The CDR3 covers 14 residues. Germline CDR1 and CDR2: SGHRS and YFSETQ. The ends were cut back, 3 bases at V and 7 bases at J, with 17 bases in the middle. The CDR3 coding sequence is TGCGCCAGCAGCTATGGGAGCAGCGGAGGTGAGCAGTACTTC. Amino acids: CASSYGSSGGEQYF.

The chain couples TRBV28 to TRBJ1-1; a possible D gene is TRBD1 (5 bases). The CDR3 totals 11 residues. Per germline, CDR1 MDHEN and CDR2 SYDVKM. V lost 6 bases and J lost 7, with 9 bases in between. The DNA of the CDR3 is TGTGCCAGCAGGTTTAGGGGTGAAGCTTTCTTT. Translation: CASRFRGEAFF.

The chain uses TRBV18 and TRBJ2-7; 7 bases fit TRBD2. Losses at the gene ends were 6 bases for V and 5 bases for J; bases not matched to a gene: 16. The germline V gene encodes CDR1 KGHSH and CDR2 LQKENI. This CDR3 spans 16 amino acids. CDR3 nucleotide sequence: TGTGCCAGCTCTCTTACCACGTCGGGGGGACGCAACGAGCAGTACTTC. Protein: CASSLTTSGGRNEQYF.

The rearrangement links TRBV27 to TRBJ1-5; possibly TRBD1 for D (6 bases). Per germline, CDR1 MNHEY and CDR2 SMNVEV (reference sequence). CDR3 size: 14 residues. V lost 2 bases, J lost 5 bases, and 10 bases lay in between. This chain's CDR3 is CASSLVQGYQPQHF. CDR3 DNA sequence: TGTGCCAGCAGTTTAGTACAGGGATATCAGCCCCAGCATTTT.

The gene calls are TRBV14 and TRBJ2-2; no clear D. The CDR3 has 15 residues. Per the germline V gene, CDR1 is SGHDN and CDR2 is FVKESK. V dropped 5 bases and J dropped 0 bases, with 10 bases sitting between them. This chain's CDR3 is CASSVATTNTGELFF. Here the CDR3 DNA reads TGTGCCAGCAGCGTAGCAACAACGAACACCGGGGAGCTGTTTTTT.

The CDR3 loop is CASSSDLEGAAGANVLTF. The DNA for the CDR3 is TGTGCCAGCAGCTCCGATCTGGAGGGTGCGGCTGGGGCCAACGTCCTGACTTTC. This rearrangement joins TRBV5-6 to TRBJ2-6, with D possibly being TRBD2 (6 bases). Germline V CDR1 and CDR2: SGHDT, YYEEEE. This CDR3 region has 18 residues. Deletions cut 3 bases from V and 2 bases from J, with 18 bases between.

The rearrangement uses TRBV10-1 and TRBJ2-2; D may be TRBD2 (5 bases). The CDR3 length is 14 residues. The germline CDR1 and CDR2 sequences are WNHNN and SYGVQD (reference sequence). The V and J ends lost 0 bases and 4 bases respectively, with 6 bases between them. CDR3 in amino acids: CASSESAGTGELFF. CDR3 sequence (DNA): TGCGCCAGCAGTGAGTCGGCGGGCACCGGGGAGCTGTTTTTT.

The J gene is TRBJ1-6, the V gene TRBV30; 8 bases agree with TRBD1. The CDR3 is made up of 18 amino acids. V shed 4 bases and J 3 bases; nucleotides not matched to a gene: 14. Germline V gives CDR1 GTSNPN, CDR2 SVGIG (reference sequence). The CDR3 loop is CAWTSDRAPSYYNSPLHF. The CDR3 DNA follows: TGTGCCTGGACCTCGGACAGGGCCCCATCTTACTATAATTCACCCCTCCACTTT.

This clone was seen a single time. The chain uses TRBV4-1 and TRBJ2-1, with 7 bases aligning to TRBD2. CDR3 size: 13 residues. Trimming took 0 bases from V and 10 from J; bases not matched to a gene: 3. Germline values: CDR1 MGHRA, CDR2 YSYEKL. The CDR3: CASSQDGRSEQFF. The CDR3 DNA reads as TGCGCCAGCAGCCAAGACGGGAGGTCAGAGCAGTTCTTC.

This clone was detected only once. V and J are TRBV28 and TRBJ2-7; 8 bases are shared with TRBD2. The CDR3 length is 15 residues. V lost 7 bases to trimming and J lost 1 base; unmatched junction nucleotides: 9. Germline V gene lookup returns CDR1 MDHEN and CDR2 SYDVKM. The CDR3 sequence: CASNREGVGSYEQYF. CDR3 nucleotides: TGTGCCAGCAACCGGGAGGGGGTAGGGTCCTACGAGCAGTACTTC.

This sequence joins TRBV11-2 and TRBJ2-1; a weak D match, TRBD2 (6 bases). Trimming took 0 bases from V and 7 from J, leaving 10 bases between them. This CDR3 contains 14 residues. Germline V lookup: CDR1 SGHAT, CDR2 FQNNGV. The CDR3 region has the DNA TGTGCCAGCAGCTTAGATGCGGGGCGAAATGAGCAGTTCTTC. It is translated as CASSLDAGRNEQFF.